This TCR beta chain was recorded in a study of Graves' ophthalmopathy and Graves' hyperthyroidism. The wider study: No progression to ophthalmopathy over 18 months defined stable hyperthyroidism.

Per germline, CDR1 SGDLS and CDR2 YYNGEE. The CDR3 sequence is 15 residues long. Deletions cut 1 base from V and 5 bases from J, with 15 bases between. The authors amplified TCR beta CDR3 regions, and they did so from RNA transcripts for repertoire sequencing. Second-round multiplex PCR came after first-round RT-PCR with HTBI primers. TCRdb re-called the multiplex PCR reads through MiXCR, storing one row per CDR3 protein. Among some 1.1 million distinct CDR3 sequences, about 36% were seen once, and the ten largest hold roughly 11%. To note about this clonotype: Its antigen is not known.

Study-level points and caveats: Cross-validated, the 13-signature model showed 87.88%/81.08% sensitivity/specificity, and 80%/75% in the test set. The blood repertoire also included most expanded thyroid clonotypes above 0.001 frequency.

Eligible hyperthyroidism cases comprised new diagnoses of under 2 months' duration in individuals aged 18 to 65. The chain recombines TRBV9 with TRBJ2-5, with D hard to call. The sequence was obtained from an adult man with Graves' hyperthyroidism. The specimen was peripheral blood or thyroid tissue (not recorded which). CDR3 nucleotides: TGTGCCAGCAGCGTAACCGGCATTGGTCTGGAGACCCAGTACTTC. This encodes CASSVTGIGLETQYF.